The 17 T cell receptor beta chains reported below all come from one sample, sequenced in a study of glioma-infiltrating T cells. TCR alpha and beta CDR3 regions were amplified from RNA using iRepertoire nested multiplex PCR. MiXCR, run by TCRdb on the multiplex PCR reads, gives a single entry per CDR3 protein. The table lists about 93,000 distinct CDR3 sequences, about 37% of them singletons. Material: glioma tissue, nonneoplastic brain tissue, or PBMCs (not recorded which). These receptors came from a human donor with low-grade glioma or glioblastoma, undergoing nonglioma brain surgery, or in good health (not recorded which).

This clonotype has just a few counts. Written as DNA, the CDR3 is TGTGCCAGCAGAGGGTACACCGGGGAGCTGTTTTTT. Its translation: CASRGYTGELFF. The rearrangement joins TRBV12-3 or TRBV12-4 to TRBJ2-2; D unresolved. Trimming removed 6 bases at V and 3 bases at J, with 5 bases between. CDR3 size: 12 residues.

This clonotype was recorded at least ten times. The J gene is TRBJ2-3, the V gene TRBV20-1; 7 positions match TRBD2. The CDR3 length is 14 residues. V shed 3 bases, J shed 4 bases, and the junction held 7 bases outside the gene matches. In germline, CDR1 is DFQATT, CDR2 SNEGSKA (reference sequence). In DNA, the CDR3 is TGCAGTGCTAGGGGGGGGGGGGAGGCAGATACGCAGTATTTT. It encodes CSARGGGEADTQYF.

The table lists this clonotype with many counts. The rearrangement joins TRBV11-2 to TRBJ1-4; TRBD1 matches 7 bases. The germline gives CDR1 SGHAT, CDR2 FQNNGV. The trim removed 0 bases at V and 4 bases at J, leaving 5 bases unmatched. CDR3 length equals 16 residues. DNA for the CDR3: TGTGCCAGCAGCTTAGAGACAGGGTATCGTAATGAAAAACTGTTTTTT. This encodes CASSLETGYRNEKLFF.

This clonotype was observed at least ten times. CDR3 DNA: TGTGCCAGCAGCTCCACGACAGACCTCTACGAGCAGTACTTC. It encodes CASSSTTDLYEQYF. This chain uses TRBV5-4 with TRBJ2-7, with D perhaps matching TRBD1 (5 bases). Germline lookup yields CDR1 SGHNT and CDR2 YYREEE (reference sequence). The CDR3 has 14 amino acids. The ends were cut back, 3 bases at V and 3 bases at J, with 13 bases in the middle.

The chain combines TRBV12-3 or TRBV12-4 with TRBJ2-2; 7 positions match TRBD1. CDR3 size: 15 residues. The V segment lost 5 bases and the J segment 5 bases; nucleotides outside the gene matches: 8. The CDR3, as DNA: TGTGCCAGCAGTCAGGGGGTTCCATCAACCGGGGAGCTGTTTTTT. Its protein is CASSQGVPSTGELFF.

About this clonotype itself: An end of the junction does not agree with germline; a read error may underlie this. The chain recombines TRBV2 with TRBJ1-5, with a possible D match to TRBD1 (6 bases). In germline, CDR1 is SNHLY, CDR2 FYNNEI. The CDR3 is 15 amino acids. CDR3 in DNA: TGTGCCAGCACTAGGGGCAGGGGAGACAATCAGCCCCCGCATTTT. Translation gives CASTRGRGDNQPPHF.

Many counts were recorded for this clonotype. The genes are TRBV3-1 and TRBJ2-3, with D tentatively TRBD1 (6 bases). The CDR3 length is 15 residues. The germline V gene encodes CDR1 LGHDT and CDR2 YNNKEL (reference sequence). V was shortened by 6 bases and J by 3 bases, with 16 bases between the two germline ends. CDR3 loop: CASSLKQGRTDTQYF. CDR3 in DNA: TGTGCCAGCAGTCTTAAACAGGGAAGGACAGATACGCAGTATTTT.

This clonotype was counted many times. The rearrangement links TRBV20-1 to TRBJ2-1; 9 bases line up with TRBD2. Germline loops: CDR1 DFQATT, CDR2 SNEGSKA (reference sequence). This CDR3 region has 15 residues. With V trimmed by 3 bases and J by 8 bases, 11 bases remained unmatched. CDR3 loop: CSARPASGRKDEQFF. The CDR3 DNA reads as TGCAGTGCTAGGCCGGCCAGCGGGAGGAAGGATGAGCAGTTCTTC.

The chain combines TRBV24-1 with TRBJ2-1; TRBD2 aligns across 15 bases. V shed 3 bases, J shed 5 bases, and the junction held 7 bases outside the gene matches. The germline V gene encodes CDR1 KGHDR and CDR2 SFDVKD. The CDR3 is 18 amino acids. DNA of the CDR3: TGTGCCACCAGTGATAAAGGGACTAGCGGGGGGCTCCACAATGAGCAGTTCTTC. It translates to CATSDKGTSGGLHNEQFF.

This clonotype was counted ten times or more. The gene calls are TRBV9 and TRBJ1-5; no firm D call. Germline assignment: CDR1 SGDLS and CDR2 YYNGEE. The CDR3 length is 13 residues. Trimming left V 3 bases short and J 5 bases short, with 9 bases between. The CDR3 bases are TGTGCCAGCAGCGGGACCGACCATCAGCCCCAGCATTTT. It is translated as CASSGTDHQPQHF.

This clonotype was counted many times. This sequence joins TRBV11-2 and TRBJ1-3; tentative D call: TRBD1 (5 bases). This CDR3 comprises 15 residues. In germline, CDR1 is SGHAT, CDR2 FQNNGV. Deletions cut 4 bases from V and 0 bases from J, with 10 bases between. The CDR3 nucleotides read TGTGCCAGCAGCTCGGGACTCCCCTCTGGAAACACCATATATTTT. It encodes CASSSGLPSGNTIYF.

This clonotype was recorded at least ten times. The chain has TRBV7-9 and TRBJ2-1, with 14 nucleotides matching TRBD2. Germline CDR1 reads SEHNR; CDR2 reads FQNEAQ (reference sequence). This CDR3 comprises 16 residues. The ends lost 5 bases at V and 6 bases at J; junction bases unmatched: 6. CDR3 residues: CASSRLAGGAANEQFF. The CDR3, as DNA: TGTGCCAGCAGCCGACTAGCGGGAGGGGCCGCCAATGAGCAGTTCTTC.

This clonotype was detected many times. This chain uses TRBV6-4 with TRBJ1-2; 8 bases line up with TRBD1. Trimming removed 10 bases from V and 8 bases from J; junction bases left unmatched: 6. CDR1 is MRHNA, CDR2 SNTAGT, per germline. CDR3 length: 11 residues. In DNA form, the CDR3 reads TGTGCCAAGTGGACAGGGCAAGGCTACACCTTC. It yields the protein CAKWTGQGYTF.

This clonotype was seen repeatedly, ten times or more. The chain joins TRBV5-8 to TRBJ2-5, with D perhaps being TRBD1 or TRBD2 (6 bases each). V dropped 4 bases and J dropped 3 bases, with 13 bases sitting between them. This CDR3 comprises 14 residues. CDR1 and CDR2 (germline): SGHTS, YDEGEE. The CDR3 nucleotides are TGTGCCAGCAGCCTACCGGGGGACAAAGAGACCCAGTACTTC. It yields the protein CASSLPGDKETQYF.

This CDR3 is CSARRTYNEQFF. DNA of the CDR3: TGCAGTGCCCGAAGGACATACAATGAGCAGTTCTTC. The V gene is TRBV20-1, the J gene TRBJ2-1, with a tentative D call TRBD1 (5 bases). The CDR3 sequence is 12 residues long. Trimming shortened V by 6 bases and J by 4 bases, and 10 bases separated the two germline ends. CDR1 and CDR2 (germline): DFQATT, SNEGSKA (reference sequence).

This clonotype has a count of ten or more. The chain joins TRBV11-2 to TRBJ2-7, with a weak D call TRBD2 (5 bases). Germline V gene lookup returns CDR1 SGHAT and CDR2 FQNNGV. Trimming pared 5 bases from V and 6 bases from J, leaving 11 bases between. The length of the CDR3 is 12 residues. The CDR3 loop reads CASSPLDFEQYF. In DNA form, the CDR3 reads TGTGCCAGCAGCCCGCTGGACTTCGAGCAGTACTTC.

This clonotype occurred many times. The chain uses TRBV3-1 and TRBJ2-1; 8 bases are shared with TRBD2. The trim removed 0 bases at V and 2 bases at J, leaving 6 bases unmatched. The V gene's germline CDR1 is LGHDT and CDR2 YNNKEL (reference sequence). The CDR3 contains 17 residues. CDR3 sequence reads: CASSQDSTGLAYNEQFF. CDR3 in DNA: TGTGCCAGCAGCCAAGATAGTACGGGACTAGCCTACAATGAGCAGTTCTTC.